This T cell receptor (beta chain) derives from a study of blood T cell repertoires in COVID-19. Overall study context: The samples span acute and convalescent COVID-19 from the United States, Italy and Spain.

Germline assignment: CDR1 MNHNY and CDR2 SVGAGI (reference sequence). CDR3 length: 15 amino acids. The J segment lost 5 bases and the V segment lost 6 bases, leaving 10 bases of the junction unmatched. Profiled with immunoSEQ multiplex PCR; TCRdb holds only in-frame clones, not every one. Seen here are more than 25,000 clones, around 90% observed once, and the top ten hold 5% to 6%. The chain is built from TRBV6-6 and TRBJ2-5; 9 bases map to TRBD2. Sequencing input: peripheral blood. The receptor comes from a man between 60 and 75 years old with active COVID-19. The CDR3 reads CASSQRAGGTETQYF. The CDR3 nucleotides read TGTGCCAGCAGCCAAAGAGCGGGGGGTACCGAGACCCAGTACTTC.